This TCR beta chain was sequenced during a study of cytomegalovirus exposure and HLA in healthy donors. The overall study: Some 90 million unique TCRs from HLA-typed donors were held in an early data release.

Turning to this clone: Antigen unknown.

This CDR3 has 15 amino acids. Germline CDR1 is SGHTS and CDR2 is YDEGEE. After removal of 4 bases from V and 5 bases from J, the junction contained 8 bases not matched to a gene. The PCR ran on 60 Vbeta and 13 Jbeta primers. Produced via immunoSEQ multiplex PCR; TCRdb's table is partial and in-frame only. The sample includes around 170,000 clones, 82% of them seen just once. Study-wide points: TCR beta V- and J-gene trimming, according to a later analysis, was linked to a missense DCLRE1C variant. Rarity held for most TCR sequences, but there were some public TCRs that occurred in many donors. Reported performance of the classifier showed diagnosis of cytomegalovirus status with high specificity and sensitivity.

This receptor was obtained from a man aged 40-49 years in good health and CMV-seronegative. V usage is TRBV5-8 and J usage is TRBJ1-1; the match to TRBD1 covers 10 bases. Sequenced input: PBMCs. The DNA for the CDR3 is TGTGCCAGCAGCCCAGACAGGGGGCGAAAAACTGAAGCTTTCTTT. Protein: CASSPDRGRKTEAFF.